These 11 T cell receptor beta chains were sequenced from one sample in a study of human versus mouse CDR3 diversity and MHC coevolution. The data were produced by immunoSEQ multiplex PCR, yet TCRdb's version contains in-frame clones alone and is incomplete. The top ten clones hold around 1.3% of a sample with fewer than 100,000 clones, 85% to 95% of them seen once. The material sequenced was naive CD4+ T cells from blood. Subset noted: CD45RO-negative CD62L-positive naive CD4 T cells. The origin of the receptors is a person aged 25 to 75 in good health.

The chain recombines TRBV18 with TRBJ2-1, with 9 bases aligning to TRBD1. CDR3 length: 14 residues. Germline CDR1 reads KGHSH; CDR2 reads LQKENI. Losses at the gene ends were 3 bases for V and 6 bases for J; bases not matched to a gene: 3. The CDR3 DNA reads TGTGCCAGCTCACCGGGGACAGGGAGCAATGAGCAGTTCTTC. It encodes CASSPGTGSNEQFF.

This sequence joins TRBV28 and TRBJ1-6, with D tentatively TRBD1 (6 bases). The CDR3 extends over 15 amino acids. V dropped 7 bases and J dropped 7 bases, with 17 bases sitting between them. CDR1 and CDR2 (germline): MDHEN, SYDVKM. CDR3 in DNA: TGTGCCAGCATCCTGCGGACAGACACAAATTCACCCCTCCACTTT. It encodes CASILRTDTNSPLHF.

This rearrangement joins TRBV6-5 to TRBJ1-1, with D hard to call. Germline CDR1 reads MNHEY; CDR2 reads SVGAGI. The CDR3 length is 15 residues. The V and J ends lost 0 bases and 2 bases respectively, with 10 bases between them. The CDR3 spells CASSYSLEGNTEAFF. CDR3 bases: TGTGCCAGCAGTTACTCGCTGGAGGGAAACACTGAAGCTTTCTTT.

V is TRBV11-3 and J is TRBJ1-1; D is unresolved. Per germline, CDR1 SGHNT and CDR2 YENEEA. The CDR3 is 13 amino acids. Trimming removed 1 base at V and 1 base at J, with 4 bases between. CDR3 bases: TGTGCCAGCAGCTTAGGGCAGAACACTGAAGCTTTCTTT. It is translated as CASSLGQNTEAFF.

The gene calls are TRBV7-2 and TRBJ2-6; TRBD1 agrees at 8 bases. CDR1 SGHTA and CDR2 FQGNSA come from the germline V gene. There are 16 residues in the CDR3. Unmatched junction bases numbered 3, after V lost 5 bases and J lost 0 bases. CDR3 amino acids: CASSGQGVSGANVLTF. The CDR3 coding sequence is TGTGCCAGCAGCGGACAGGGAGTCTCTGGGGCCAACGTCCTGACTTTC.

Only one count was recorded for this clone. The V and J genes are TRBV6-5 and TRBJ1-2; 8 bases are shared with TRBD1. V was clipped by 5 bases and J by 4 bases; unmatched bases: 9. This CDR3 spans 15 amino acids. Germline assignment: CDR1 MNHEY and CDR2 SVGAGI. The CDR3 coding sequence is TGTGCCAGCAGTGGTATTCGGACAGGGACCTATGGCTACACCTTC. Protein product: CASSGIRTGTYGYTF.

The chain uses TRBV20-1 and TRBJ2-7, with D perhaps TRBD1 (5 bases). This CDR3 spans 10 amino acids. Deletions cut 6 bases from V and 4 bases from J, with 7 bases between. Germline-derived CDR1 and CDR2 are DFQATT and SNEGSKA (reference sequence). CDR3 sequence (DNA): TGCAGTGCAAGGGGTTACGAGCAGTACTTC. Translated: CSARGYEQYF.

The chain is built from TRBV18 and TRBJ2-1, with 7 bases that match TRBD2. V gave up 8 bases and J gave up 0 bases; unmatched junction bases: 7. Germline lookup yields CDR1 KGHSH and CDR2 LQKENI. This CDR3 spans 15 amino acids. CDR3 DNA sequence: TGTGCCAGCCCACTCGGGGGGAGCTCCTACAATGAGCAGTTCTTC. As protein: CASPLGGSSYNEQFF.

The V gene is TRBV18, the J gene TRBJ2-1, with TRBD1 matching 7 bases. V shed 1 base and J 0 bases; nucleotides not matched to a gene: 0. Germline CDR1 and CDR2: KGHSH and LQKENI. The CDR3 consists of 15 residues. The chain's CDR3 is CASSPRTGSYNEQFF. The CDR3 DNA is TGTGCCAGCTCACCACGGACAGGCTCCTACAATGAGCAGTTCTTC.

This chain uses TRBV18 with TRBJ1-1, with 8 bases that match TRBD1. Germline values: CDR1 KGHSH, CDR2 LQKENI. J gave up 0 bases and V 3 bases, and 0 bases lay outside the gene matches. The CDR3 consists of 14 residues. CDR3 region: CASSPDRVNTEAFF. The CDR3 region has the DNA TGTGCCAGCTCACCGGACAGGGTGAACACTGAAGCTTTCTTT. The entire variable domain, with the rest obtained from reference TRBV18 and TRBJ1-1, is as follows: NAGVMQNPRHLVRRRGQEARLRCSPMKGHSHVYWYRQLPEEGLKFMVYLQKENIIDESGMPKERFSAEFPKEGPSILRIQQVVRGDSAAYFCASSPDRVNTEAFFGQGTRLTVV.

The CDR3 sequence: CASSLNRGFYEQYF. In nucleotides, the CDR3 is TGTGCCAGCAGCTTAAACAGGGGATTCTACGAGCAGTACTTC. The genes are TRBV7-9 and TRBJ2-7, with 7 bases identical to TRBD1. V trimming: 2 bases; J trimming: 3 bases; junction bases outside the gene matches: 4. The CDR3 covers 14 residues. Germline values: CDR1 SEHNR, CDR2 FQNEAQ (reference sequence).